What follows are 5 T cell receptor beta chains derived from one specimen sequenced in a study of blood T cell repertoires in COVID-19. Profiling relied on immunoSEQ multiplex PCR, and the TCRdb table lists in-frame clones only, not all of them. The sample yields 150,000 or so clones, 76% seen once. The sample consisted of peripheral blood. Receptor source: a woman at least 80 years old with active or convalescent COVID-19.

This sequence joins TRBV7-6 and TRBJ1-1; 7 nucleotides line up with TRBD1. CDR1 is SGHVS, CDR2 FNYEAQ, per germline. The CDR3 is 15 amino acids. Germline trimming cut 5 bases from V and 0 bases from J; bases unmatched to any gene: 6. CDR3 DNA sequence: TGTGCCAGCAGCGCGGGACAGCTCATGAACACTGAAGCTTTCTTT. It yields the protein CASSAGQLMNTEAFF.

V usage is TRBV6-6 and J usage is TRBJ1-3, with D uncertain. Germline V gene lookup returns CDR1 MNHNY and CDR2 SVGAGI (reference sequence). V lost 5 bases, J lost 1 base, and 12 bases lay in between. The CDR3 is 15 amino acids. For the CDR3, the DNA is TGTGCCAGCAGTCCCCAACGGACTTCTGGAAACACCATATATTTT. Translating it yields CASSPQRTSGNTIYF.

This chain joins TRBV5-8 and TRBJ2-1; 8 nucleotides agree with TRBD1. The CDR3 is made up of 13 amino acids. Germline-derived CDR1 and CDR2 are SGHTS and YDEGEE. V gave up 2 bases and J gave up 8 bases; unmatched junction bases: 3. CDR3 bases: TGTGCCAGCAGCTTTGACAGGGGCTATGAGCAGTTCTTC. Its protein product is CASSFDRGYEQFF.

This clone was seen a single time. The V call is TRBV6-1, the J call TRBJ2-7; 10 bases are a match to TRBD1. V gave up 3 bases and J gave up 2 bases; unmatched junction bases: 10. Germline values: CDR1 MNHNS, CDR2 SASEGT. The CDR3 spans 17 residues. CDR3 loop: CASSEGQTGGNPYEQYF. In nucleotides, the CDR3 is TGTGCCAGCAGTGAGGGCCAGACAGGGGGCAATCCCTACGAGCAGTACTTC.

The chain links TRBV5-8 to TRBJ2-5; possibly TRBD2 for D (5 bases). Trimming stripped 1 base from V and 5 bases from J, with 15 bases between. The germline CDR1 and CDR2 sequences are SGHTS and YDEGEE. The CDR3 sequence is 15 residues long. For the CDR3, the DNA is TGTGCCAGCAGCTTGTGGTCCGGGATCGGGGAGACCCAGTACTTC. It translates to CASSLWSGIGETQYF.